The 19 T cell receptor beta chains presented below share a single source sample, sequenced in a study of a mutant IDH1 vaccine in newly diagnosed glioma. The time point here: baseline, week 1 (first vaccination visit). Treatment given: pre-vaccination baseline after standard-of-care therapy. This table comes from immunoSEQ multiplex PCR, and its TCRdb copy is limited to in-frame clones, with some not included. This repertoire shows about 98,000 clones, about 90% found once; its top ten account for approximately 0.58%. The input for sequencing was PBMCs, taken from a glioma patient treated with radiotherapy, temozolomide or both. Receptors were obtained from a woman in her fifties or sixties with glioma.

V gene TRBV14 combines with J gene TRBJ2-5; D possibly corresponds to TRBD2 (5 bases). This CDR3 contains 14 residues. In germline, CDR1 is SGHDN, CDR2 FVKESK. V was cut by 1 base and J by 2 bases, with 8 bases left in between. CDR3 amino acids: CASSQGQRQETQYF. The CDR3 DNA follows: TGTGCCAGCAGCCAAGGCCAGCGGCAAGAGACCCAGTACTTC.

V usage is TRBV19 and J usage is TRBJ1-5; D is possibly TRBD1 (5 bases). Trimming stripped 0 bases from V and 7 bases from J, with 13 bases between. The CDR3 is 15 residues long. Germline CDR1 and CDR2: LNHDA and SQIVND (reference sequence). The CDR3 sequence is CASSIDQGEWQPQHF. CDR3 nucleotides: TGTGCCAGTAGTATAGATCAGGGTGAATGGCAGCCCCAGCATTTT. The whole variable domain, filled in from reference TRBV19 and TRBJ1-5, reads DGGITQSPKYLFRKEGQNVTLSCEQNLNHDAMYWYRQDPGQGLRLIYYSQIVNDFQKGDIAEGYSVSREKKESFPLTVTSAQKNPTAFYLCASSIDQGEWQPQHFGDGTRLSIL.

The chain carries TRBV6-5 and TRBJ1-1; the D is unclear. Per the germline V gene, CDR1 is MNHEY and CDR2 is SVGAGI. The V end was cut by 5 bases, the J end by 3 bases, with 13 bases between. There are 14 residues in the CDR3. The CDR3 loop reads CASSDLTGYTEAFF. CDR3 DNA sequence: TGTGCCAGCAGTGACCTCACTGGATACACTGAAGCTTTCTTT.

The chain carries TRBV9 and TRBJ1-4, with D tentatively TRBD1 (6 bases). This CDR3 has 13 amino acids. Germline CDR1 reads SGDLS; CDR2 reads YYNGEE. Trimming stripped 4 bases from V and 8 bases from J, with 12 bases between. This CDR3 is CASSKPGQEKLFF. The CDR3, as DNA: TGTGCCAGCAGCAAACCGGGACAAGAAAAACTGTTTTTT.

The chain links TRBV5-1 to TRBJ2-1, with 13 positions matching TRBD2. The V gene's germline CDR1 is SGHRS and CDR2 YFSETQ. The V segment lost 4 bases and the J segment 4 bases; nucleotides outside the gene matches: 2. This CDR3 has 15 amino acids. The CDR3 reads CASSRTSGSYNEQFF. The CDR3 coding sequence is TGCGCCAGCAGCAGGACTAGCGGGAGTTACAATGAGCAGTTCTTC.

The chain couples TRBV7-2 to TRBJ2-7; TRBD2 matches 8 bases. Germline assignment: CDR1 SGHTA and CDR2 FQGNSA. Trimming at V came to 5 bases and at J to 5 bases, leaving 5 bases not matched to a gene. The CDR3 runs 13 residues. The CDR3 nucleotides are TGTGCCAGCAGCCTTCGGCGGGAGGACGAGCAGTACTTC. Translated: CASSLRREDEQYF. Filled out from reference TRBV7-2 and TRBJ2-7, the complete variable domain reads GAGVSQSPSNKVTEKGKDVELRCDPISGHTALYWYRQSLGQGLEFLIYFQGNSAPDKSGLPSDRFSAERTGGSVSTLTIQRTQQEDSAVYLCASSLRREDEQYFGPGTRLTVT.

The genes are TRBV7-9 and TRBJ1-1; D gene uncertain. There are 18 residues in the CDR3. The V end lost 1 base, the J end lost 3 bases, and 21 bases lay between the germline ends. Looked up from germline, CDR1 is SEHNR and CDR2 is FQNEAQ (reference sequence). CDR3 in DNA: TGTGCCAGCAGCTTAGGTTTCGAACGGTTGCAAGAGGACACTGAAGCTTTCTTT. Amino acids: CASSLGFERLQEDTEAFF.

This chain uses TRBV7-9 with TRBJ2-7, with 7 bases identical to TRBD1. Germline V gives CDR1 SEHNR, CDR2 FQNEAQ (reference sequence). The V segment lost 5 bases and the J segment 6 bases; nucleotides outside the gene matches: 4. The CDR3 is 12 amino acids. The CDR3: CASSIDRAEQYF. DNA of the CDR3: TGTGCCAGCAGCATTGACAGGGCCGAGCAGTACTTC.

The chain has TRBV6-5 and TRBJ1-4; TRBD1 might be the D (5 bases). Germline V lookup: CDR1 MNHEY, CDR2 SVGAGI. There are 15 residues in the CDR3. V gave up 6 bases and J gave up 0 bases, with 11 bases separating them. Written as DNA, the CDR3 is TGTGCCAGCAGCTCGGGGGGTGCAACTAATGAAAAACTGTTTTTT. Its translation: CASSSGGATNEKLFF.

The rearrangement joins TRBV30 to TRBJ1-1; D uncertain. The V and J ends lost 4 bases and 7 bases respectively, with 7 bases between them. This CDR3 comprises 10 residues. Germline CDR1 and CDR2: GTSNPN and SVGIG (reference sequence). CDR3 DNA sequence: TGTGCCTGGACGCCCCTTGAAGCTTTCTTT. Its protein is CAWTPLEAFF.

The chain carries TRBV28 and TRBJ2-5; 7 nucleotides agree with TRBD2. CDR3 length equals 13 residues. V dropped 6 bases and J dropped 7; count of bases not matched to a gene: 8. CDR1 and CDR2 from the germline V gene are MDHEN and SYDVKM. Here the CDR3 DNA reads TGTGCCAGCAGGGATCCGGGGAGGGGGACCCAGTACTTC. This encodes CASRDPGRGTQYF.

The chain is built from TRBV27 and TRBJ2-2; 7 nucleotides align to TRBD2. CDR3 size: 15 residues. Germline V gene sequence: CDR1 MNHEY, CDR2 SMNVEV (reference sequence). V was pared by 6 bases and J by 5 bases, with 9 bases of the junction left unmatched. This CDR3 is CASRRGSGSTGELFF. CDR3 coding DNA: TGTGCCAGCAGACGGGGTAGCGGGTCAACCGGGGAGCTGTTTTTT.

The chain uses TRBV19 and TRBJ2-5, with TRBD1 identical over 7 bases. V gave up 7 bases and J gave up 5 bases; unmatched junction bases: 7. The CDR3 totals 13 residues. Germline assignment: CDR1 LNHDA and CDR2 SQIVND (reference sequence). CDR3: CASTADRAETQYF. For the CDR3, the DNA is TGTGCCAGTACCGCAGACAGGGCGGAGACCCAGTACTTC.

The J gene is TRBJ1-1, the V gene TRBV19; 9 bases align to TRBD1. CDR3 length: 15 residues. Germline V lookup: CDR1 LNHDA, CDR2 SQIVND (reference sequence). V gave up 7 bases and J gave up 2 bases; unmatched junction bases: 8. CDR3 loop: CASTHRGLENTEAFF. Here the CDR3 DNA reads TGTGCCAGTACCCACAGGGGGCTGGAAAACACTGAAGCTTTCTTT.

The V gene is TRBV14, the J gene TRBJ2-1; D possibly corresponds to TRBD1 (6 bases). CDR1 SGHDN and CDR2 FVKESK come from the germline V gene. V lost 1 base and J lost 2, with 15 bases in between. This CDR3 spans 17 amino acids. CDR3 coding DNA: TGTGCCAGCAGCCAAGCGTACTGGACAGTTCCCTACAATGAGCAGTTCTTC. Amino acids: CASSQAYWTVPYNEQFF.

The chain carries TRBV11-2 and TRBJ2-7; 7 positions match TRBD2. Germline CDR1 is SGHAT and CDR2 is FQNNGV. J gave up 3 bases and V 4 bases, and 0 bases lay outside the gene matches. This CDR3 region has 12 residues. CDR3 protein: CASSSGGYEQYF. CDR3 in DNA: TGTGCCAGCAGCTCGGGGGGCTACGAGCAGTACTTC.

The chain employs TRBV5-4 and TRBJ2-3, with 8 bases that match TRBD1. This CDR3 spans 16 amino acids. After removal of 2 bases from V and 3 bases from J, the junction contained 8 bases not matched to a gene. Germline CDR1 reads SGHNT; CDR2 reads YYREEE (reference sequence). CDR3 sequence (DNA): TGTGCCAGCAGCTTCCGGACAGGGAAAGGGACAGATACGCAGTATTTT. It translates to CASSFRTGKGTDTQYF.

This sequence joins TRBV10-3 and TRBJ2-7; perhaps TRBD2 as D (6 bases). Trimming left V 0 bases short and J 6 bases short, with 15 bases between. This CDR3 has 15 residues. The V gene's germline CDR1 is ENHRY and CDR2 SYGVKD. Here the CDR3 DNA reads TGTGCCATCAGTGAGTCGTCCCGAGCCGGGGGCGAGCAGTACTTC. As protein: CAISESSRAGGEQYF.

The chain is built from TRBV4-1 and TRBJ2-5, with TRBD2 matching 10 bases. This CDR3 spans 15 amino acids. After removal of 0 bases from V and 4 bases from J, the junction contained 2 bases not matched to a gene. Germline assignment: CDR1 MGHRA and CDR2 YSYEKL. DNA of the CDR3: TGCGCCAGCAGCCAAGATGGGACTAGCGTAGAGACCCAGTACTTC. It translates to CASSQDGTSVETQYF.